This TCR beta chain comes out of a study of blood T cell repertoires in COVID-19. Some clones are missing from TCRdb's copy, which holds only in-frame ones; the method was immunoSEQ multiplex PCR. This sample has 150,000 or so clones, with 87% found just once. The germline V and J ends were trimmed by 0 bases and 0 bases, with 8 bases remaining between them. The CDR3 totals 15 residues. Germline CDR1 is MNHEY and CDR2 is SVGAGI. This receptor was obtained from a man older than 75 with acute or convalescent COVID-19. Sequencing input: peripheral blood. V and J are TRBV6-5 and TRBJ1-2; possible D gene TRBD1, 6 bases. CDR3 coding DNA: TGTGCCAGCAGTTACTCCGACAGGCCTAACTATGGCTACACCTTC. Amino acids: CASSYSDRPNYGYTF.